Each of the 25 T cell receptor beta chains below was sequenced from the same sample in a study of blood T cell repertoires in COVID-19. TCRdb's table, derived via immunoSEQ multiplex PCR, lists solely in-frame clones and lacks some. The sample holds 110,000 or so clones, 60% to 80% seen once. The sequencing input was peripheral blood. These receptors originate from a human donor in a cohort sampled during active COVID-19.

This chain joins TRBV6-2 or TRBV6-3 and TRBJ2-7, with 8 bases fitting TRBD1. The CDR3 has 14 amino acids. The germline CDR1 and CDR2 sequences are MNHEY and SVGEGT. V lost 3 bases to trimming and J lost 6 bases; unmatched junction nucleotides: 7. CDR3 sequence reads: CASSYWTGRTEQYF. DNA of the CDR3: TGTGCCAGCAGTTATTGGACAGGGAGGACCGAGCAGTACTTC.

The V call is TRBV10-3, the J call TRBJ2-7, with TRBD1 matching over 9 bases. The length of the CDR3 is 12 residues. V was clipped by 10 bases and J by 7 bases; unmatched bases: 8. The germline V gene encodes CDR1 ENHRY and CDR2 SYGVKD. CDR3 residues: CATSTGGDEQYF. CDR3 coding DNA: TGTGCCACCTCTACAGGGGGCGATGAGCAGTACTTC.

J is TRBJ1-2 and V is TRBV6-1; D remains unclear. The germline V gene encodes CDR1 MNHNS and CDR2 SASEGT. This CDR3 spans 17 amino acids. Trimming pared 2 bases from V and 1 base from J, leaving 17 bases between. The CDR3 bases are TGTGCCAGCAGTGAATTGATTTCGGGGTCCCTTAACTATGGCTACACCTTC. It yields the protein CASSELISGSLNYGYTF.

The table lists this clone with a count of one. This chain joins TRBV4-1 and TRBJ1-2; 10 positions match TRBD1. The V gene's germline CDR1 is MGHRA and CDR2 YSYEKL. With V trimmed by 0 bases and J by 1 base, 11 bases remained unmatched. CDR3 length equals 19 residues. The CDR3 DNA reads TGCGCCAGCAGCCAAGACCCGCCGGACAGGGGGAATATTAACTATGGCTACACCTTC. Amino acid sequence: CASSQDPPDRGNINYGYTF.

The gene calls are TRBV28 and TRBJ2-7; weak D call: TRBD1 (6 bases). Germline V gives CDR1 MDHEN, CDR2 SYDVKM. V lost 4 bases and J 2 bases, leaving 18 bases between the germline ends. This CDR3 is built from 16 residues. This chain's CDR3 is CASSSHTGNRPYEQYF. DNA of the CDR3: TGTGCCAGCAGTTCTCACACAGGGAACCGACCCTACGAGCAGTACTTC. Variable domain in full (rest from reference TRBV28 and TRBJ2-7): DVKVTQSSRYLVKRTGEKVFLECVQDMDHENMFWYRQDPGLGLRLIYFSYDVKMKEKGDIPEGYSVSREKKERFSLILESASTNQTSMYLCASSSHTGNRPYEQYFGPGTRLTVT.

The rearrangement joins TRBV28 to TRBJ2-6; possible D gene TRBD2, 7 bases. V lost 2 bases and J 4 bases, leaving 9 bases between the germline ends. Germline CDR1 reads MDHEN; CDR2 reads SYDVKM. CDR3 length: 15 residues. This chain's CDR3 is CASSLGGAGANVLTF. CDR3 bases: TGTGCCAGCAGTTTAGGGGGGGCCGGGGCCAACGTCCTGACTTTC.

This chain connects TRBV6-5 to TRBJ1-5; 10 positions agree with TRBD1. Unmatched junction bases numbered 2, after V lost 2 bases and J lost 4 bases. The germline V gene encodes CDR1 MNHEY and CDR2 SVGAGI. The length of the CDR3 is 15 residues. This CDR3 reads CASSYGTGENQPQHF. The CDR3 DNA follows: TGTGCCAGCAGTTACGGGACAGGGGAGAATCAGCCCCAGCATTTT.

This clone was observed once. J is TRBJ1-4 and V is TRBV27; 7 positions match TRBD1. Trimming removed 6 bases from V and 10 bases from J; junction bases left unmatched: 2. Looked up from germline, CDR1 is MNHEY and CDR2 is SMNVEV (reference sequence). The CDR3 is 11 residues long. CDR3 residues: CASSHRGKLFF. DNA of the CDR3: TGTGCCAGCAGCCACAGGGGAAAACTGTTTTTT.

The CDR3 sequence is CSVGSEMNTEAFF. CDR3 nucleotide sequence: TGCAGCGTTGGGTCTGAGATGAACACTGAAGCTTTCTTT. This rearrangement joins TRBV29-1 to TRBJ1-1; the D is unclear. V lost 4 bases and J lost 0, with 9 bases in between. The CDR3 has 13 residues. CDR1 is SQVTM and CDR2 is ANQGSEA in the germline V gene. The full variable domain, in which reference TRBV29-1 and TRBJ1-1 provide the parts outside the CDR3, is SAVISQKPSRDICQRGTSLTIQCQVDSQVTMMFWYRQQPGQSLTLIATANQGSEATYESGFVIDKFPISRPNLTFSTLTVSNMSPEDSSIYLCSVGSEMNTEAFFGQGTRLTVV.

As concerns this clone: Mismatch with germline at one junction end may stem from a read error. This chain connects TRBV10-3 to TRBJ1-1, with 7 bases identical to TRBD1. Germline CDR1 is ENHRY and CDR2 is SYGVKD. The CDR3 is made up of 14 amino acids. Written as DNA, the CDR3 is TGTGCCATCAGTGAGTCGAGGGGTTTACAGGGGCTGGGCTTT. It encodes CAISESRGLQGLGF.

CDR3 nucleotide sequence: TGTGCCAGTAGTCGCGGGGGCAATCAGCCCCAGCATTTT. It codes for CASSRGGNQPQHF. The chain recombines TRBV19 with TRBJ1-5; D unresolved. Germline CDR1 reads LNHDA; CDR2 reads SQIVND (reference sequence). The CDR3 contains 13 residues. Trimming pared 5 bases from V and 2 bases from J, leaving 7 bases between.

V usage is TRBV11-3 and J usage is TRBJ2-5; no definite D call. CDR1 and CDR2 from the germline V gene are SGHNT and YENEEA. CDR3 length: 13 amino acids. V gave up 2 bases and J gave up 5 bases, with 9 bases separating them. CDR3 loop: CASSLYSRETQYF. Here the CDR3 DNA reads TGTGCCAGCAGCTTATATTCCCGGGAGACCCAGTACTTC.

The chain is built from TRBV18 and TRBJ1-6; 7 bases line up with TRBD1. This CDR3 is 15 amino acids long. CDR1 is KGHSH, CDR2 LQKENI, per germline. The ends lost 4 bases at V and 6 bases at J; junction bases unmatched: 6. For the CDR3, the DNA is TGTGCCAGCTCACTGTTCCGGGACAGTAATTCACCCCTCCACTTT. Its protein product is CASSLFRDSNSPLHF.

The chain is built from TRBV19 and TRBJ2-7; D is ambiguous. Trimming left V 5 bases short and J 0 bases short, with 11 bases between. Germline V CDR1 and CDR2: LNHDA, SQIVND (reference sequence). This CDR3 spans 14 amino acids. This CDR3 is CASSPRLNSYEQYF. As DNA, the CDR3 is TGTGCCAGTAGTCCTCGACTTAACTCCTACGAGCAGTACTTC.

This clone appeared a single time. The V gene is TRBV27, the J gene TRBJ1-1; TRBD1 aligns across 8 bases. The junction had 8 bases not matched to a gene; V was cut back by 2 bases and J by 0 bases. Germline assignment: CDR1 MNHEY and CDR2 SMNVEV (reference sequence). This CDR3 has 17 amino acids. DNA of the CDR3: TGTGCCAGCAGTTTAACCGGGACAGGCTACTTGAACACTGAAGCTTTCTTT. Its translation: CASSLTGTGYLNTEAFF.

The rearrangement joins TRBV5-1 to TRBJ2-7; 10 bases agree with TRBD1. Germline CDR1 and CDR2: SGHRS and YFSETQ. The V segment lost 1 base and the J segment 4 bases; nucleotides outside the gene matches: 5. This CDR3 spans 15 amino acids. The chain's CDR3 is CASSLMMGQGYEQYF. Here the CDR3 DNA reads TGCGCCAGCAGCTTGATGATGGGACAGGGGTACGAGCAGTACTTC.

CDR3 protein: CASSKGQGSTDTQYF. The CDR3 DNA reads TGTGCCAGCAGCAAAGGACAGGGGAGCACAGATACGCAGTATTTT. V and J are TRBV5-6 and TRBJ2-3; 9 bases line up with TRBD1. J lost 0 bases, V lost 4 bases, and 3 bases had no gene match. CDR3 size: 15 residues. Germline CDR1 SGHDT, CDR2 YYEEEE.

This clone has just a few counts. This chain uses TRBV4-1 with TRBJ2-7, with D possibly being TRBD2 (6 bases). Germline assignment: CDR1 MGHRA and CDR2 YSYEKL. V dropped 1 base and J dropped 3 bases, with 7 bases sitting between them. This CDR3 contains 13 residues. The CDR3 nucleotides are TGCGCCAGCAGCCAAGGGGGGGACTACGAGCAGTACTTC. Its protein is CASSQGGDYEQYF.

In nucleotides, the CDR3 is TGTGCCAGCAGCCCCGGGACACCTTACAATGAGCAGTTCTTC. Amino acids: CASSPGTPYNEQFF. V and J are TRBV7-9 and TRBJ2-1; tentative D call: TRBD1 (6 bases). Germline values: CDR1 SEHNR, CDR2 FQNEAQ (reference sequence). The CDR3 extends over 14 amino acids. The V and J ends lost 5 bases and 4 bases respectively, with 12 bases between them.

The J gene is TRBJ1-1, the V gene TRBV4-1; TRBD1 might be the D (5 bases). The germline CDR1 and CDR2 sequences are MGHRA and YSYEKL. There are 12 residues in the CDR3. V gave up 3 bases and J gave up 6 bases, with 8 bases separating them. CDR3 in amino acids: CASSHPGAEAFF. The CDR3 DNA follows: TGCGCCAGCAGCCACCCGGGGGCTGAAGCTTTCTTT.

This clone was counted ten times or more. This chain joins TRBV2 and TRBJ2-7; D call uncertain. V was trimmed by 5 bases and J by 6 bases, leaving 14 bases between them. Germline V CDR1 and CDR2: SNHLY, FYNNEI. This CDR3 has 13 amino acids. CDR3 sequence: CASSYSGVGEQYF. The CDR3 DNA reads TGTGCCAGCAGTTACTCGGGTGTTGGCGAGCAGTACTTC.

This clone has just one count. This sequence joins TRBV10-3 and TRBJ2-7; 7 bases are shared with TRBD1. CDR1 is ENHRY and CDR2 is SYGVKD in the germline V gene. The CDR3 covers 14 residues. V was clipped by 7 bases and J by 2 bases; unmatched bases: 8. CDR3 residues: CAIKGDSPTYEQYF. In nucleotides, the CDR3 is TGTGCCATCAAAGGGGACAGTCCAACCTACGAGCAGTACTTC.

This clone was seen just once. V gene TRBV11-2 combines with J gene TRBJ2-7; D ambiguous. This CDR3 comprises 14 residues. Trimming removed 5 bases from V and 2 bases from J, with 13 bases in between. The germline V gene encodes CDR1 SGHAT and CDR2 FQNNGV. The CDR3 DNA reads as TGTGCCAGCAGCGGCCCTGGGCTCCCCTACGAGCAGTACTTC. This encodes CASSGPGLPYEQYF. Full variable domain (missing parts from reference TRBV11-2 and TRBJ2-7): EAGVAQSPRYKIIEKRQSVAFWCNPISGHATLYWYQQILGQGPKLLIQFQNNGVVDDSQLPKDRFSAERLKGVDSTLKIQPAKLEDSAVYLCASSGPGLPYEQYFGPGTRLTVT.

This clone was observed a handful of times. The chain links TRBV4-1 to TRBJ1-6, with 8 bases fitting TRBD1. V trimming: 2 bases; J trimming: 6 bases; junction bases outside the gene matches: 6. The germline CDR1 and CDR2 sequences are MGHRA and YSYEKL. There are 16 residues in the CDR3. The CDR3 DNA reads TGCGCCAGCAGCCAAATCGCAGGGGGCTTTAATTCACCCCTCCACTTT. Protein sequence: CASSQIAGGFNSPLHF.

V usage is TRBV13 and J usage is TRBJ2-1, with 8 bases lining up with TRBD1. V gave up 1 base and J gave up 9 bases; unmatched junction bases: 5. The germline V gene has CDR1 PRHDT and CDR2 FYEKMQ (reference sequence). The CDR3 is 14 residues long. CDR3 in DNA: TGTGCCAGCAGCTTAGAGGCAGGGGGCCTTGAGCAGTTCTTC. Encoded protein: CASSLEAGGLEQFF.